What follows is one T cell receptor (beta chain) and its context. The entry originates in a study of cytomegalovirus exposure and HLA in healthy donors. Background on the study: In terms of ancestry, the Caucasian-associated cluster contained around 79% of the roughly 360 genotyped donors.

The CDR3 runs 16 residues. Looked up from germline, CDR1 is SGHRS and CDR2 is YFSETQ. The J segment lost 1 base and the V segment lost 2 bases, leaving 5 bases of the junction unmatched. The PCR employed 60 Vbeta primers together with 13 Jbeta primers. Measured with immunoSEQ multiplex PCR; TCRdb has only the in-frame clones, and not every one. This sample has over 200,000 clones, with almost 70% found just once. The chain couples TRBV5-1 to TRBJ2-5; 10 bases match TRBD2. The source is a man aged 40-55 years in good health and CMV-seropositive. Sequencing input: PBMCs. DNA for the CDR3: TGCGCCAGCAGCTTAATAGCGGGGGGCGCCCAAGAGACCCAGTACTTC. Its protein is CASSLIAGGAQETQYF.